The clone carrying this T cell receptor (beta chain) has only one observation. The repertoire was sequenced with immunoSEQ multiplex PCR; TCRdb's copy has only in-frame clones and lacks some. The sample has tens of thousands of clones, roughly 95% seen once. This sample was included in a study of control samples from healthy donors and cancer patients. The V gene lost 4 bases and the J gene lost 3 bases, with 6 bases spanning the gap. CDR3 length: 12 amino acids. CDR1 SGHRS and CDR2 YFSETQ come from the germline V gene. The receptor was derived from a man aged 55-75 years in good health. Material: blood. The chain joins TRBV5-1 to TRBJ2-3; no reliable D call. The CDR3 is CASSPTTDTQYF. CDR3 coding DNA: TGCGCCAGCAGCCCTACTACAGATACGCAGTATTTT.